These 13 T cell receptor beta chains came from one sample sequenced in a study of T cell responses to AZD1222 COVID-19 vaccine. Only in-frame clones appear in the TCRdb table, and some are missing; sequencing was by immunoSEQ multiplex PCR. The table includes 65,000 to 85,000 clones, 75% to 90% detected once. The material was peripheral blood, obtained 28 days after the second AZD1222 dose. All receptors come from an adult who received the AZD1222 COVID-19 vaccine.

V is TRBV5-1 and J is TRBJ2-1; D perhaps matches TRBD2 (7 bases). The CDR3 has 15 residues. CDR1 SGHRS and CDR2 YFSETQ come from the germline V gene. Trimming stripped 0 bases from V and 10 bases from J, with 17 bases between. The CDR3 DNA is TGCGCCAGCAGCTTGGATCTAGGGGGGGTTCGGGAGCAGTTCTTC. This translates into CASSLDLGGVREQFF. Supplemented by reference TRBV5-1 and TRBJ2-1, the full variable domain reads KAGVTQTPRYLIKTRGQQVTLSCSPISGHRSVSWYQQTPGQGLQFLFEYFSETQRNKGNFPGRFSGRQFSNSRSEMNVSTLELGDSALYLCASSLDLGGVREQFFGPGTRLTVL.

V and J are TRBV24-1 and TRBJ1-5, with 11 bases identical to TRBD1. With 2 bases clipped from V and 6 bases from J, the junction kept 5 bases outside the gene matches. This CDR3 has 16 residues. CDR1 KGHDR and CDR2 SFDVKD come from the germline V gene. The CDR3 region has the DNA TGTGCCACCAGTGATTCAGGGACAGGGGGAAGTCAGCCCCAGCATTTT. This gives the protein CATSDSGTGGSQPQHF.

CDR3 nucleotide sequence: TGTGCCAGTAGTAATCAGGGCCACACTGAAGCTTTCTTT. Amino acid sequence: CASSNQGHTEAFF. The chain is built from TRBV19 and TRBJ1-1; weak D call: TRBD1 (5 bases). V was clipped by 4 bases and J by 3 bases, with 9 bases between them. Germline V CDR1 and CDR2: LNHDA, SQIVND (reference sequence). The CDR3 runs 13 residues. The whole variable domain, remainder taken from reference TRBV19 and TRBJ1-1, is DGGITQSPKYLFRKEGQNVTLSCEQNLNHDAMYWYRQDPGQGLRLIYYSQIVNDFQKGDIAEGYSVSREKKESFPLTVTSAQKNPTAFYLCASSNQGHTEAFFGQGTRLTVV.

The chain carries TRBV27 and TRBJ2-3, with 15 bases fitting TRBD2. The germline CDR1 and CDR2 sequences are MNHEY and SMNVEV (reference sequence). This CDR3 comprises 17 residues. After removal of 4 bases from V and 8 bases from J, the junction contained 10 bases not matched to a gene. Written as DNA, the CDR3 is TGTGCCAGCAGTTCCAGGACTAGCGGGGGGGCGTTCAGTACGCAGTATTTT. Its protein product is CASSSRTSGGAFSTQYF.

This clone has only a few counts. The V and J genes are TRBV9 and TRBJ1-2; 8 nucleotides match TRBD1. CDR3 length equals 17 residues. Germline trimming cut 4 bases from V and 4 bases from J; bases unmatched to any gene: 15. The germline V gene encodes CDR1 SGDLS and CDR2 YYNGEE. CDR3 sequence: CASSHLRGTGFSYGYTF. In DNA, the CDR3 is TGTGCCAGCAGCCACTTGCGGGGGACAGGTTTTTCCTATGGCTACACCTTC.

This clone was seen a few times. The chain links TRBV30 to TRBJ2-7; D not resolved. This CDR3 region has 12 residues. Trimming pared 0 bases from V and 4 bases from J, leaving 7 bases between. Germline V CDR1 and CDR2: GTSNPN, SVGIG (reference sequence). The CDR3 sequence: CAWSVSQYEQYF. The CDR3 DNA is TGTGCCTGGAGTGTATCCCAATACGAGCAGTACTTC.

This clone was counted a single time. This chain links TRBV7-9 with TRBJ2-7; 10 positions match TRBD1. Trimming took 3 bases from V and 2 from J; bases not matched to a gene: 4. The CDR3 has 15 residues. CDR1 SEHNR and CDR2 FQNEAQ come from the germline V gene (reference sequence). CDR3 nucleotide sequence: TGTGCCAGCAGCTTCACCGGGACAGGGGCCTACGAGCAGTACTTC. This sequence encodes CASSFTGTGAYEQYF.

This clone has only one observation. The rearrangement uses TRBV12-5 and TRBJ2-5, with TRBD2 matching over 12 bases. The trim removed 2 bases at V and 2 bases at J, leaving 15 bases unmatched. The CDR3 spans 20 residues. Germline V gene lookup returns CDR1 LGHNT and CDR2 FRNRAP. The CDR3 nucleotides are TGTGCTAGTGGTTTGTCTCCCGGGCTAGCGGGGGGGCGGGCACAAGAGACCCAGTACTTC. This translates into CASGLSPGLAGGRAQETQYF.

This clone was picked up a small number of times. The rearrangement uses TRBV18 and TRBJ1-6; 9 nucleotides line up with TRBD1. The germline V gene encodes CDR1 KGHSH and CDR2 LQKENI. CDR3 length: 14 amino acids. Trimming removed 5 bases from V and 10 bases from J; junction bases left unmatched: 6. The CDR3 DNA reads TGTGCCAGCTCATGGGGACAGGGCGGCTCACCCCTCCACTTT. Protein product: CASSWGQGGSPLHF.

Here the CDR3 reads CASSLLQETQYF. The CDR3 DNA follows: TGTGCCAGCAGCTTGCTTCAAGAGACCCAGTACTTC. The chain joins TRBV5-6 to TRBJ2-5; D call uncertain. The CDR3 is made up of 12 amino acids. The germline gives CDR1 SGHDT, CDR2 YYEEEE. Trimming removed 1 base at V and 2 bases at J, with 3 bases between.

This clone was observed a handful of times. V gene TRBV19 combines with J gene TRBJ2-7; D gene uncertain. The CDR3 has 14 amino acids. Germline V lookup: CDR1 LNHDA, CDR2 SQIVND (reference sequence). V lost 1 base and J lost 3, with 10 bases in between. The CDR3: CASSIGTAFYEQYF. As DNA, the CDR3 is TGTGCCAGTAGTATAGGAACAGCTTTCTACGAGCAGTACTTC.

The sample holds a few counts of this clone. The genes are TRBV13 and TRBJ2-7, with D possibly being TRBD2 (5 bases). Germline values: CDR1 PRHDT, CDR2 FYEKMQ (reference sequence). The CDR3 spans 15 residues. Trimming left V 5 bases short and J 3 bases short, with 17 bases between. The CDR3 sequence: CASSQRRTLSYEQYF. The CDR3 region has the DNA TGTGCCAGCAGCCAGCGGAGAACCCTGAGCTACGAGCAGTACTTC.

In DNA form, the CDR3 reads TGCGCCAGCAGCCAAGGTATCGGGACTGAAGCTTTCTTT. Protein sequence: CASSQGIGTEAFF. The J gene is TRBJ1-1, the V gene TRBV4-3; D unclear. The CDR3 is 13 residues long. The V and J ends lost 1 base and 5 bases respectively, with 8 bases between them. In germline, CDR1 is LGHNA, CDR2 YSLEER.